These 31 T cell receptor beta chains originate from one sample sequenced in a study of blood T cells in healthy people across ages. Primers used in a second PCR of about 6 to 12 cycles were a sample-barcoded 5' primer and a J-beta primer mix. One entry per CDR3 protein, called by TCRdb with MiXCR from the 5' RACE reads. The table lists around 710,000 distinct CDR3 sequences, roughly two fifths of them singletons, with more than 20% in the top ten. The material sequenced was blood. The receptors were sampled from a woman aged 55-70 years in good health.

The chain uses TRBV3-1 and TRBJ1-5; the D is unclear. The germline gives CDR1 LGHDT, CDR2 YNNKEL (reference sequence). Trimming stripped 6 bases from V and 1 base from J, with 10 bases between. There are 14 residues in the CDR3. This chain's CDR3 is CASSRSGSNQPQHF. CDR3 in DNA: TGTGCCAGCAGTCGAAGTGGGAGCAATCAGCCCCAGCATTTT. Filled out from reference TRBV3-1 and TRBJ1-5, the complete variable domain reads DTAVSQTPKYLVTQMGNDKSIKCEQNLGHDTMYWYKQDSKKFLKIMFSYNNKELIINETVPNRFSPKSPDKAHLNLHINSLELGDSAVYFCASSRSGSNQPQHFGDGTRLSIL.

V usage is TRBV20-1 and J usage is TRBJ2-1, with 8 bases lining up with TRBD2. This CDR3 comprises 15 residues. Unmatched junction bases numbered 11, after V lost 6 bases and J lost 4 bases. Per the germline V gene, CDR1 is DFQATT and CDR2 is SNEGSKA (reference sequence). The CDR3 coding sequence is TGCAGTGCCCCTTCCCGAGCGGGGGTATACAATGAGCAGTTCTTC. Residues: CSAPSRAGVYNEQFF.

The V call is TRBV9, the J call TRBJ1-2, with unresolved D. The ends were cut back, 3 bases at V and 4 bases at J, with 4 bases in the middle. This CDR3 is built from 11 residues. Germline assignment: CDR1 SGDLS and CDR2 YYNGEE. The CDR3 nucleotides are TGTGCCAGCAGCGCAGCCTATGGCTACACCTTC. It translates to CASSAAYGYTF. The variable domain in full, with the rest retrieved from reference TRBV9 and TRBJ1-2, is DSGVTQTPKHLITATGQRVTLRCSPRSGDLSVYWYQQSLDQGLQFLIQYYNGEERAKGNILERFSAQQFPDLHSELNLSSLELGDSALYFCASSAAYGYTFGSGTRLTVV.

V and J are TRBV2 and TRBJ2-5; D not resolved. Germline CDR1 is SNHLY and CDR2 is FYNNEI. There are 15 residues in the CDR3. V gave up 3 bases and J gave up 5 bases, with 16 bases separating them. CDR3 in DNA: TGTGCCAGCAGTGAGAGAGCACCTAACGGGGAGACCCAGTACTTC. It is translated as CASSERAPNGETQYF.

Points on this clonotype: A read error may account for a junction end that differs from germline. This chain uses TRBV7-2 with TRBJ2-5, with D possibly matching TRBD2 (5 bases). CDR3 length equals 15 residues. The germline CDR1 and CDR2 sequences are SGHTA and FQGNSA. The CDR3, as DNA: TGTGCCAGCGGCCTATTCGGGAACAGCCAAGGGACCCAGTACTTC. This encodes CASGLFGNSQGTQYF.

This clonotype was detected once. One end of the junction does not line up with germline, which may come from a read error. The chain employs TRBV3-1 and TRBJ1-5; the D is unclear. The CDR3 is made up of 16 amino acids. The V gene's germline CDR1 is LGHDT and CDR2 YNNKEL (reference sequence). In DNA, the CDR3 is TGTGCCAGCCGCCAAGGAGACAACATTCTAGGACAGCCCCAGCATTTT. This encodes CASRQGDNILGQPQHF. Drawing the rest from reference TRBV3-1 and TRBJ1-5, the complete variable domain is DTAVSQTPKYLVTQMGNDKSIKCEQNLGHDTMYWYKQDSKKFLKIMFSYNNKELIINETVPNRFSPKSPDKAHLNLHINSLELGDSAVYFCASRQGDNILGQPQHFGDGTRLSIL.

The chain couples TRBV5-6 to TRBJ2-1; TRBD2 agrees at 15 bases. Germline CDR1 reads SGHDT; CDR2 reads YYEEEE. V was pared by 4 bases and J by 1 base, with 9 bases of the junction left unmatched. CDR3 size: 19 residues. Here the CDR3 DNA reads TGTGCCAGCAGCCTGGTTTGGACTAGCGGGGGGGCTTCCTACAATGAGCAGTTCTTC. This gives the protein CASSLVWTSGGASYNEQFF.

The sample holds a few counts of this clonotype. The chain couples TRBV20-1 to TRBJ2-7; possible D gene TRBD2, 5 bases. In germline, CDR1 is DFQATT, CDR2 SNEGSKA (reference sequence). Trimming removed 4 bases from V and 2 bases from J, with 15 bases in between. The CDR3 consists of 14 residues. The CDR3 nucleotides are TGCAGTGCTAAAGTGACCGCGGGCCCCTACGAGCAGTACTTC. Amino acids: CSAKVTAGPYEQYF.

This chain joins TRBV12-3 or TRBV12-4 and TRBJ1-2, with no clear D. This CDR3 is 14 amino acids long. The V gene lost 5 bases and the J gene lost 2 bases, with 12 bases spanning the gap. CDR3 sequence: CASSGHPINYGYTF. CDR3 DNA sequence: TGTGCCAGCAGTGGCCACCCCATAAACTATGGCTACACCTTC.

The CDR3 bases are TGTGCCAGCAGCTTGTTCTCTGCAGGACCGGTTGAGCAGTTCTTC. Translated, it gives CASSLFSAGPVEQFF. The chain joins TRBV5-6 to TRBJ2-1; no clear D gene. The CDR3 loop spans 15 amino acids. Germline V lookup: CDR1 SGHDT, CDR2 YYEEEE. The V end was cut by 1 base, the J end by 9 bases, with 17 bases between.

The chain recombines TRBV14 with TRBJ2-5; D gene uncertain. In germline, CDR1 is SGHDN, CDR2 FVKESK. The CDR3 extends over 12 amino acids. V gave up 1 base and J gave up 5 bases, with 5 bases separating them. The CDR3 DNA follows: TGTGCCAGCAGCCAAGTCATGGAGACCCAGTACTTC. Its translation is CASSQVMETQYF.

The J gene is TRBJ1-6, the V gene TRBV20-1; D remains ambiguous. Trimming cost V 0 bases and J 10 bases, with 16 bases left between them. Germline V gene lookup returns CDR1 DFQATT and CDR2 SNEGSKA (reference sequence). The CDR3 is 15 amino acids. The DNA of the CDR3 is TGCAGTGCTAGAGATCAGCGGGCGCAACACTCACCCCTCCACTTT. Protein product: CSARDQRAQHSPLHF.

This clonotype has at least ten counts. This chain uses TRBV7-2 with TRBJ2-5, with 11 positions matching TRBD2. This CDR3 spans 16 amino acids. Losses at the gene ends were 5 bases for V and 0 bases for J; bases not matched to a gene: 5. Germline CDR1 reads SGHTA; CDR2 reads FQGNSA. For the CDR3, the DNA is TGTGCCAGCAGCCCCCTAGCGGGAGGCTACCAAGAGACCCAGTACTTC. Translated, it gives CASSPLAGGYQETQYF.

This clonotype came up a few times. The chain recombines TRBV7-2 with TRBJ2-5; tentative D call: TRBD2 (5 bases). The CDR3 extends over 15 amino acids. Per germline, CDR1 SGHTA and CDR2 FQGNSA. Trimming removed 3 bases at V and 2 bases at J, with 13 bases between. CDR3 in DNA: TGTGCCAGCAGCTTCACCCCGGGGATACAAGAGACCCAGTACTTC. This translates into CASSFTPGIQETQYF.

Comments on this clonotype: Relative to the germline gene, one junction end is altered; a read error may explain this. The CDR3 bases are TGTGCCAGCTCACCGGGTCTTGATAATTCGCCCCCCCACTTT. Amino acids: CASSPGLDNSPPHF. The rearrangement joins TRBV18 to TRBJ1-6, with D hard to call. The CDR3 loop spans 14 amino acids. CDR1 KGHSH and CDR2 LQKENI come from the germline V gene.

This clonotype was seen a few times. The chain links TRBV7-9 to TRBJ1-6; D is unclear. V lost 7 bases and J 7 bases, leaving 11 bases between the germline ends. Germline V gene data show CDR1 as SEHNR and CDR2 as FQNEAQ (reference sequence). The CDR3 runs 13 residues. The CDR3 coding sequence is TGTGCCAGCAACTCGGGAGTGAATTCACCCCTCCACTTT. Its protein product is CASNSGVNSPLHF.

By sample fraction, this clonotype is medium-sized. V and J are TRBV7-9 and TRBJ2-5; possibly TRBD1 or TRBD2 for D (5 bases each). The CDR3 covers 15 residues. Germline CDR1 and CDR2: SEHNR and FQNEAQ (reference sequence). The V gene lost 0 bases and the J gene lost 3 bases, with 11 bases spanning the gap. DNA for the CDR3: TGTGCCAGCAGCTTAGCCACAGAGGGGAAAGAGACCCAGTACTTC. This gives the protein CASSLATEGKETQYF.

The count of this clonotype is one. V and J are TRBV20-1 and TRBJ2-2; D remains ambiguous. Trimming stripped 3 bases from V and 6 bases from J, with 8 bases between. CDR1 and CDR2 from the germline V gene are DFQATT and SNEGSKA (reference sequence). The CDR3 consists of 12 residues. The CDR3, as DNA: TGCAGTGCTAGTCCTACCCCCGGGGAGCTGTTTTTT. It codes for CSASPTPGELFF.

V usage is TRBV9 and J usage is TRBJ2-1; 8 bases match TRBD1. The CDR3 covers 14 residues. V lost 4 bases, J lost 9 bases, and 9 bases stayed unmatched. The germline gives CDR1 SGDLS, CDR2 YYNGEE. The CDR3 DNA reads TGTGCCAGCAGCACCTTACAGGGGGTTGGTGAGCAGTTCTTC. Translating it yields CASSTLQGVGEQFF.

Remarks on this clonotype: A read error may account for a junction end that differs from germline. V is TRBV5-1 and J is TRBJ1-2; TRBD1 matches 7 bases. Germline CDR1 SGHRS, CDR2 YFSETQ. This CDR3 comprises 13 residues. CDR3: CASILGQSDGYTF. The CDR3 DNA follows: TGCGCCAGCATCTTGGGACAGAGCGATGGCTACACCTTC.

The chain combines TRBV5-1 with TRBJ2-2, with 13 bases lining up with TRBD2. V lost 6 bases to trimming and J lost 7 bases; unmatched junction nucleotides: 3. The CDR3 is 14 residues long. Germline CDR1 is SGHRS and CDR2 is YFSETQ. Here the CDR3 DNA reads TGCGCCAGCAAGGGGACTAGCGGGATCGGGGAGCTGTTTTTT. This encodes CASKGTSGIGELFF.

To note about this clonotype: A much larger clone differs by one base, so this may be a read error. The genes are TRBV12-3 or TRBV12-4 and TRBJ2-1; tentatively, D is TRBD2 (6 bases). V lost 1 base and J lost 6, with 10 bases in between. CDR3 size: 14 residues. The CDR3 bases are TGTGCCAGCAGTTTAGTGGGGACTGTCAATGAGCAGTTCTTC. It yields the protein CASSLVGTVNEQFF.

This clonotype was seen at least ten times. This sequence joins TRBV18 and TRBJ1-1; 7 bases map to TRBD1. This CDR3 is built from 15 residues. CDR1 and CDR2 (germline): KGHSH, LQKENI. J gave up 1 base and V 3 bases, and 5 bases lay outside the gene matches. Here the CDR3 DNA reads TGTGCCAGCTCACCGGGGACAGAAAGGAACACTGAAGCTTTCTTT. As protein: CASSPGTERNTEAFF. Combining the CDR3 with reference TRBV18 and TRBJ1-1 gives the whole variable domain NAGVMQNPRHLVRRRGQEARLRCSPMKGHSHVYWYRQLPEEGLKFMVYLQKENIIDESGMPKERFSAEFPKEGPSILRIQQVVRGDSAAYFCASSPGTERNTEAFFGQGTRLTVV.

CDR3 nucleotide sequence: TGTGCCAGCAGCCCCGGGGGTAGCCGGAGGAATGAGCAGTACTTC. Its protein product is CASSPGGSRRNEQYF. This rearrangement joins TRBV7-2 to TRBJ2-1, with D possibly TRBD2 on 6 matching bases. Gene TRBJ2-7 matches the end of the DNA better, so the J call may be wrong. Germline CDR1 SGHTA, CDR2 FQGNSA. This CDR3 region has 15 residues.

Concerning this clonotype: One end of the junction is discordant with germline, which a read error may explain. This rearrangement joins TRBV11-3 to TRBJ2-6; D may be TRBD1 (6 bases). The CDR3 is 17 amino acids. Germline-derived CDR1 and CDR2 are SGHNT and YENEEA. This CDR3 is CAGSLGTFFSGANVLTF. The CDR3 DNA is TGTGCCGGCAGCTTAGGGACATTCTTCTCTGGGGCCAACGTCCTGACTTTC.

For this clonotype: The junction differs from germline at one of its ends, possibly a read error. The rearrangement uses TRBV5-1 and TRBJ2-7; D not resolved. Germline V gene data show CDR1 as SGHRS and CDR2 as YFSETQ. The CDR3 is 13 amino acids. CDR3 protein: CANSSPSSYEQYF. The CDR3 nucleotides read TGCGCCAACAGCTCACCCAGCTCCTACGAGCAGTACTTC.

The V call is TRBV4-1, the J call TRBJ2-2, with 9 positions matching TRBD1. Germline V gives CDR1 MGHRA, CDR2 YSYEKL. This CDR3 is built from 17 residues. Trimming removed 3 bases from V and 3 bases from J; junction bases left unmatched: 8. For the CDR3, the DNA is TGCGCCAGCAGCCAGACCCGGGACAGGGCGGACACCGGGGAGCTGTTTTTT. It translates to CASSQTRDRADTGELFF.

This chain uses TRBV7-2 with TRBJ2-1; D is possibly TRBD1 or TRBD2 (5 bases each). V lost 3 bases and J 4 bases, leaving 13 bases between the germline ends. The CDR3 is made up of 15 amino acids. CDR1 and CDR2 (germline): SGHTA, FQGNSA. As DNA, the CDR3 is TGTGCCAGCAGCTTCGGGGCGGCGCCATACAATGAGCAGTTCTTC. It specifies CASSFGAAPYNEQFF.

The rearrangement uses TRBV20-1 and TRBJ1-2; possibly TRBD1 for D (5 bases). V was pared by 5 bases and J by 9 bases, with 16 bases between. CDR1 and CDR2 (germline): DFQATT, SNEGSKA (reference sequence). This CDR3 spans 12 amino acids. The CDR3 protein is CSARHGGYSYTF. In DNA, the CDR3 is TGCAGTGCTCGACATGGGGGTTATAGCTACACCTTC.

This chain connects TRBV7-2 to TRBJ1-1; D gene ambiguous. This CDR3 has 14 residues. V was shortened by 1 base and J by 0 bases, with 6 bases between the two germline ends. CDR1 is SGHTA and CDR2 is FQGNSA in the germline V gene. This CDR3 reads CASSLVYVNTEAFF. CDR3 coding DNA: TGTGCCAGCAGCTTAGTTTACGTGAACACTGAAGCTTTCTTT. Full variable domain (outside the CDR3, taken from reference TRBV7-2 and TRBJ1-1): GAGVSQSPSNKVTEKGKDVELRCDPISGHTALYWYRQSLGQGLEFLIYFQGNSAPDKSGLPSDRFSAERTGGSVSTLTIQRTQQEDSAVYLCASSLVYVNTEAFFGQGTRLTVV.

A word on this clonotype: It may be a read error: a sequence one base away is much more abundant. This chain links TRBV3-1 with TRBJ2-1; TRBD2 matches 11 bases. The germline gives CDR1 LGHDT, CDR2 YNNKEL (reference sequence). The CDR3 extends over 15 amino acids. The CDR3 spells CANSHSGRGNNEQFF. CDR3 DNA sequence: TGTGCCAACAGCCATAGCGGGAGGGGAAACAATGAGCAGTTCTTC.